The text below deals with one T cell receptor (beta chain). No antigen is known for it. The missing CDR3 end, 3 residues past where the read stops, is filled in from the germline J gene. The entry originates in a study of T cells in women clearing cervical HPV infection. Only in-frame clones appear in the TCRdb table, and some are missing; sequencing was by immunoSEQ multiplex PCR. The sample table includes about 33,000 clones. CDR1 and CDR2 (germline): SGHRS, YFSETQ. The length of the CDR3 is 16 residues. The study's findings and limits: Unknown T-cell numbers per sample may underlie the richness differences.

Sample: blood buffy coat. The sequence was obtained from a woman aged 18-69 years with a cervical HPV16 infection that either progressed to CIN3+ or cleared (not recorded which). This chain links TRBV5-1 with TRBJ2-5, with TRBD1 identical over 7 bases. The CDR3 DNA, read in part, is TGCGCCAGCAGCCCACAGGGGACGTGGAAGGTAGATACC. It codes for CASSPQGTWKVDT. The CDR3 as a whole reads CASSPQGTWKVDTQYF.